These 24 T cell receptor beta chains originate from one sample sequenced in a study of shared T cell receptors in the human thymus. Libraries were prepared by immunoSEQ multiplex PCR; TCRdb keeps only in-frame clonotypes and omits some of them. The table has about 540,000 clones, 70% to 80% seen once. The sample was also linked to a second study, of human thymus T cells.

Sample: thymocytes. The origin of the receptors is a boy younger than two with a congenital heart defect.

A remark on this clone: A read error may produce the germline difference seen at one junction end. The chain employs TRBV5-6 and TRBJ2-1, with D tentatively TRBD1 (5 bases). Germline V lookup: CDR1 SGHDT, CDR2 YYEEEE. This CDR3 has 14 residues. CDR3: CASNLQGHYNEQFF. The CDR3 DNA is TGTGCCAGCAACTTGCAGGGTCACTACAATGAGCAGTTCTTC.

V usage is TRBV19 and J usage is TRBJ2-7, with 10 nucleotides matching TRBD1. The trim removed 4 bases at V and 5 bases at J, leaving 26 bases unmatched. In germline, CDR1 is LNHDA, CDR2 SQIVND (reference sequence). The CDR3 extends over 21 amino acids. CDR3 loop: CASSTDGGTGDIGDPSDEQYF. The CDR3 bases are TGTGCCAGTAGTACAGATGGAGGGACAGGGGATATCGGGGACCCTTCGGACGAGCAGTACTTC.

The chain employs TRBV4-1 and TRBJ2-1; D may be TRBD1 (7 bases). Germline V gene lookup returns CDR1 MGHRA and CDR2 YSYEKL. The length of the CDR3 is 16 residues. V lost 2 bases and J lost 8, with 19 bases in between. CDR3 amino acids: CASSQREGGGFDEQFF. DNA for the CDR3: TGCGCCAGCAGCCAAAGGGAAGGAGGGGGCTTCGATGAGCAGTTCTTC.

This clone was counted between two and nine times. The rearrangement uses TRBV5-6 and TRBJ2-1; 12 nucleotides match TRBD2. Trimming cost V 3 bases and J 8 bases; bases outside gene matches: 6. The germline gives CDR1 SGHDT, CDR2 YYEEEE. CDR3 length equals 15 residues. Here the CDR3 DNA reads TGTGCCAGCAGCTCCTCCCGACTAGCGGGAGATGAGCAGTTCTTC. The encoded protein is CASSSSRLAGDEQFF. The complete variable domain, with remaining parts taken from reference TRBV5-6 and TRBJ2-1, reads DAGVTQSPTHLIKTRGQQVTLRCSPKSGHDTVSWYQQALGQGPQFIFQYYEEEERQRGNFPDRFSGHQFPNYSSELNVNALLLGDSALYLCASSSSRLAGDEQFFGPGTRLTVL.

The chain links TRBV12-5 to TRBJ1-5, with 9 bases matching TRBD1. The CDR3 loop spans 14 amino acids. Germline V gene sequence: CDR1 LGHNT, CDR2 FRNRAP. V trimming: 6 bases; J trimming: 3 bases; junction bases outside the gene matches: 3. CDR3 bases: TGTGCTAGTGGGACAGGGGGACTCAATCAGCCCCAGCATTTT. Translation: CASGTGGLNQPQHF.

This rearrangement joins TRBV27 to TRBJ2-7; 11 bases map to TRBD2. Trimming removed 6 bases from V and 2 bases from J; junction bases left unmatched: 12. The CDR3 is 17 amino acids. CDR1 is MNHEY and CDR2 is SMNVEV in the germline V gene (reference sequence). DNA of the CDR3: TGTGCCAGCAGCCCCCGGCTGTCTAGCGGGAGGCCCTACGAGCAGTACTTC. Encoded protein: CASSPRLSSGRPYEQYF.

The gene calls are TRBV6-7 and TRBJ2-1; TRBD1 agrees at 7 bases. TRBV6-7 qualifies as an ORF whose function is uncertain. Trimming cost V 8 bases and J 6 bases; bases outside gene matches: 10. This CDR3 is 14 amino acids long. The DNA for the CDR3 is TGTGCCAGCCCCCCTTCAACAGGGGTCAATGAGCAGTTCTTC. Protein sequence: CASPPSTGVNEQFF.

The CDR3 reads CATSTDTQYF. The CDR3 coding sequence is TGTGCCACGAGCACAGATACGCAGTATTTT. V gene TRBV11-2 combines with J gene TRBJ2-3, with D uncertain. The CDR3 covers 10 residues. Trimming removed 10 bases from V and 0 bases from J, with 2 bases in between. Germline CDR1 SGHAT, CDR2 FQNNGV.

The DNA for the CDR3 is TGTGCCAGCAGCTTACAGGGTGGAACGGATGGCTACACCTTC. Translating gives CASSLQGGTDGYTF. The chain links TRBV5-6 to TRBJ1-2; maybe TRBD1 (6 bases). Germline CDR1 is SGHDT and CDR2 is YYEEEE. Trimming took 2 bases from V and 6 from J, leaving 14 bases between them. The CDR3 contains 14 residues.

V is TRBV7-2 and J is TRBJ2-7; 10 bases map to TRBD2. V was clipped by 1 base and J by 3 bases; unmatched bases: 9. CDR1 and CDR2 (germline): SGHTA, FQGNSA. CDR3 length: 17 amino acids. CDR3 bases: TGTGCCAGCAGCTTAGGGGACACCGGGACTAGCGTCTACGAGCAGTACTTC. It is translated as CASSLGDTGTSVYEQYF.

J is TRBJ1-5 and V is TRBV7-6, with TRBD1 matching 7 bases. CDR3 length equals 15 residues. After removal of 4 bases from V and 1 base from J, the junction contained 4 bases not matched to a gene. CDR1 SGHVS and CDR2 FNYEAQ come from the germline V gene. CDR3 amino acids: CASSSGTASNQPQHF. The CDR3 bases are TGTGCCAGCAGCTCCGGGACAGCCAGCAATCAGCCCCAGCATTTT.

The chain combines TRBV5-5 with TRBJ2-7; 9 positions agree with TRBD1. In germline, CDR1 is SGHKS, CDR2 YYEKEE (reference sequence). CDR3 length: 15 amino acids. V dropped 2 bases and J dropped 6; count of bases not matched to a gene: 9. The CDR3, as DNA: TGTGCCAGCAGCTTAATGGACAGGGGTGGTGGCGAGCAGTACTTC. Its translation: CASSLMDRGGGEQYF.

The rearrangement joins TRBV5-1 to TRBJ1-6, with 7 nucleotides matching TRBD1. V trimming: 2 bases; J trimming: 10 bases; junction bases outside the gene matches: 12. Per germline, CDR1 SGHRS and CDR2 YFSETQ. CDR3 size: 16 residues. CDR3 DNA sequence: TGCGCCAGCAGCTTCATAGACAGGGACGGTATATCACCCCTCCACTTT. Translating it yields CASSFIDRDGISPLHF.

In DNA, the CDR3 is TGTGCCACCAAGTCAGGGGGACAGAATGAGCAGTTCTTC. It translates to CATKSGGQNEQFF. The genes are TRBV28 and TRBJ2-1; 7 positions match TRBD1. V was clipped by 10 bases and J by 7 bases; unmatched bases: 10. Germline CDR1 and CDR2: MDHEN and SYDVKM. This CDR3 is built from 13 residues.

Here the CDR3 DNA reads TGCGCCAGCAGCCAAGATCGAATTCGGGACAGGGGCGCTGAAAAACTGTTTTTT. Its translation is CASSQDRIRDRGAEKLFF. This chain uses TRBV4-3 with TRBJ1-4; 10 nucleotides line up with TRBD1. Germline V lookup: CDR1 LGHNA, CDR2 YSLEER. This CDR3 has 18 amino acids. V was clipped by 0 bases and J by 7 bases; unmatched bases: 11.

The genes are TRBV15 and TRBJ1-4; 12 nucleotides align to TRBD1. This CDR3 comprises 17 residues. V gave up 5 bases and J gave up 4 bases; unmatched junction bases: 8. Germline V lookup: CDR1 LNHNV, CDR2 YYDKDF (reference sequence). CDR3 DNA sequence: TGTGCCACCAGCGCCCGGGACAGGGGGCGTCTTAATGAAAAACTGTTTTTT. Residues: CATSARDRGRLNEKLFF.

CDR3 in amino acids: CASSHDRPGGDIQYF. In nucleotides, the CDR3 is TGTGCCAGCAGCCACGACAGACCTGGGGGGGACATTCAGTACTTC. The chain couples TRBV7-9 to TRBJ2-4; 7 nucleotides align to TRBD2. This CDR3 has 15 amino acids. Unmatched junction bases numbered 12, after V lost 5 bases and J lost 8 bases. The germline CDR1 and CDR2 sequences are SEHNR and FQNEAQ (reference sequence).

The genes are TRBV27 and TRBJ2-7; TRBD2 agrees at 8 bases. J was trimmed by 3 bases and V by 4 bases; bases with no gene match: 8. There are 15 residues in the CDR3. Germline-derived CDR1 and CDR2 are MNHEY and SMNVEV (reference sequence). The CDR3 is CASSSHTSGYYEQYF. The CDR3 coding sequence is TGTGCCAGCAGTTCTCATACTAGCGGATACTACGAGCAGTACTTC.

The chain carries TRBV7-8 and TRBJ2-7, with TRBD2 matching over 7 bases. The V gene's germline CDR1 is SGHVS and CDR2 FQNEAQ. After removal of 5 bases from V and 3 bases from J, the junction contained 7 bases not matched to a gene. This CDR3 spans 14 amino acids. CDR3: CASSLRDYHYEQYF. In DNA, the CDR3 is TGTGCCAGCAGCCTCCGGGACTACCACTACGAGCAGTACTTC.

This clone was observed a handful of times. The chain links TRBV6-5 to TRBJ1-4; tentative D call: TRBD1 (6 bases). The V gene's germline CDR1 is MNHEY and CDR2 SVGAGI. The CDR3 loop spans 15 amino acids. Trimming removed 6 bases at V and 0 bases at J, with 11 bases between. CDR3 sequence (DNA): TGTGCCAGCAGGGGGGCACAGCCAACTAATGAAAAACTGTTTTTT. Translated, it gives CASRGAQPTNEKLFF.

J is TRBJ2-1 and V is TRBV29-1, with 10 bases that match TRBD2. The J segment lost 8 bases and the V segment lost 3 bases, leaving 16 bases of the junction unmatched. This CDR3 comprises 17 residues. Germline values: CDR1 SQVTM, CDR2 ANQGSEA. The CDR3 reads CSVECEELAGRGDEQFF. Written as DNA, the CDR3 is TGCAGCGTTGAGTGTGAGGAACTAGCGGGACGTGGGGATGAGCAGTTCTTC.

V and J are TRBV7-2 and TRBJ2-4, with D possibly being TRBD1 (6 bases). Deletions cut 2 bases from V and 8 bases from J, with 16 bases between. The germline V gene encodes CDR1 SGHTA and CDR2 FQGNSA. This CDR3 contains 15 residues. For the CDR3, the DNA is TGTGCCAGCAGCTTAAGACAGGCCATCGAGGACATTCAGTACTTC. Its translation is CASSLRQAIEDIQYF.

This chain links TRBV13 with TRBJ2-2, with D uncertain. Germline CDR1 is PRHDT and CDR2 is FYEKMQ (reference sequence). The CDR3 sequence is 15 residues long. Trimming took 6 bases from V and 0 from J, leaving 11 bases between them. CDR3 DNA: TGTGCCAGCAGATCGGCGGCACCGAACACCGGGGAGCTGTTTTTT. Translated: CASRSAAPNTGELFF.

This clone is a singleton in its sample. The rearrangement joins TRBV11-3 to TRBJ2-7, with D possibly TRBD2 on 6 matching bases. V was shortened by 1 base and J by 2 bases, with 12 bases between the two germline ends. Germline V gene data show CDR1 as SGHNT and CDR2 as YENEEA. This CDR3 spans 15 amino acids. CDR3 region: CASSLGLAVTYEQYF. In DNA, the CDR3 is TGTGCCAGCAGCTTAGGATTAGCGGTCACCTACGAGCAGTACTTC.